This T cell receptor beta chain was retrieved from a study of CD8 T cells in ankylosing spondylitis. Overall study findings and caveats: The clones that were linked to disease were reported to be significantly enriched in matched synovial fluid samples from ankylosing spondylitis patients. Reactive arthritis synovial fluid and blood previously showed some of these motif variants. Relatively rare in peripheral blood, disease-linked clones were also CD8+. A TCR beta motif of seven or eight highly homologous variants appeared characteristic of ankylosing spondylitis blood.

Trimming removed 4 bases from V and 0 bases from J, with 10 bases in between. The CDR3 consists of 15 residues. CDR1 and CDR2 from the germline V gene are SGHTA and FQGNSA. Many counts were recorded for this clonotype. The antigen remains unidentified. TCRdb re-derived calls from the 5' RACE reads in MiXCR, one entry per CDR3 protein. The sample contains about 130,000 distinct CDR3 sequences, around 6.6% of which appear only once. The rearrangement joins TRBV7-2 to TRBJ2-1, with D unclear. The sample was blood, either unsorted or a sorted T cell fraction (not recorded which). This clonotype originated in a female donor with ankylosing spondylitis or in good health (not recorded which). For the CDR3, the DNA is TGTGCCAGCAGCTCCCCGACCAGCTCCTACAATGAGCAGTTCTTC. This gives the protein CASSSPTSSYNEQFF.